The source of this T cell receptor beta chain is a study of blood T cell repertoires in COVID-19. Looking at the study overall: The United States, Italy and Spain supplied acute and convalescent COVID-19 samples. From T cells, B-cell-depleted T cells, or PBMCs came the material, which was cDNA or gDNA.

As handled by the study authors: By means of reference gene primer amplification, nucleated cell counts were estimated. Assay: immunoSEQ multiplex PCR; the TCRdb copy retains only in-frame clones and omits some. V and J calls and clone size are given by that table; D and trimming were obtained from the DNA. The table includes approximately 260,000 clones, 90% detected once. The CDR3 totals 12 residues. Germline values: CDR1 KGHSH, CDR2 LQKENI. V dropped 6 bases and J dropped 7 bases, with 12 bases sitting between them. Seattle enrolled patients during active infection and tracked them longitudinally. The TCR comes from a woman in her sixties with COVID-19, enrolled during active disease. The genes are TRBV18 and TRBJ1-2; D not certain. The sequencing input was peripheral blood. CDR3 sequence reads: CASSPPGSGYTF. The CDR3 DNA reads as TGTGCCAGCTCGCCCCCTGGGAGTGGCTACACCTTC.